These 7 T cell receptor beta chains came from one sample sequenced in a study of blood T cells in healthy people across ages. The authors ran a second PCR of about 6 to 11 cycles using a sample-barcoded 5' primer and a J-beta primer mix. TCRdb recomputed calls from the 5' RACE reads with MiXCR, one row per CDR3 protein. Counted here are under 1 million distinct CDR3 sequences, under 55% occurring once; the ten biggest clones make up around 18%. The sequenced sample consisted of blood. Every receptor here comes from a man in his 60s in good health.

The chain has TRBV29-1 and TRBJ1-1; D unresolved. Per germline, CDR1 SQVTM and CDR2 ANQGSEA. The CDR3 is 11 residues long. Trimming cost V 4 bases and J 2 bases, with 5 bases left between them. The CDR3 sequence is CSVADNTEAFF. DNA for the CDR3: TGCAGCGTTGCTGACAACACTGAAGCTTTCTTT.

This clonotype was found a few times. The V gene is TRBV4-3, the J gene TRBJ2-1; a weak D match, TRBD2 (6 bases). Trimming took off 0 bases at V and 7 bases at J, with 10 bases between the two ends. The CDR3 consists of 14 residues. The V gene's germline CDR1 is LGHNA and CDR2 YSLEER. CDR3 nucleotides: TGCGCCAGCAGCCAAGATGCGGGAAATAATGAGCAGTTCTTC. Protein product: CASSQDAGNNEQFF.

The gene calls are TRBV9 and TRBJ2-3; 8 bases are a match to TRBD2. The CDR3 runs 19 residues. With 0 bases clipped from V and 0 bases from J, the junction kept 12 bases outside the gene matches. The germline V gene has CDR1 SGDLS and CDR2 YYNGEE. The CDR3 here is CASSVGNWWERGSTDTQYF. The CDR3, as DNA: TGTGCCAGCAGCGTAGGCAATTGGTGGGAGCGGGGGAGCACAGATACGCAGTATTTT. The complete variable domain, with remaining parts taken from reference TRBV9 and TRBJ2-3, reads DSGVTQTPKHLITATGQRVTLRCSPRSGDLSVYWYQQSLDQGLQFLIQYYNGEERAKGNILERFSAQQFPDLHSELNLSSLELGDSALYFCASSVGNWWERGSTDTQYFGPGTRLTVL.

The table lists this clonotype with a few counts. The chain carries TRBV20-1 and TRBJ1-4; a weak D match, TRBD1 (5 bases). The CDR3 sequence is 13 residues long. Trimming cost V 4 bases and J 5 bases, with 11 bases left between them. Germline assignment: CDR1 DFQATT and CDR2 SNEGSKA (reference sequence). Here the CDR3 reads CSATYGANEKLFF. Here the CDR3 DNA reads TGCAGTGCTACCTATGGGGCAAATGAAAAACTGTTTTTT.

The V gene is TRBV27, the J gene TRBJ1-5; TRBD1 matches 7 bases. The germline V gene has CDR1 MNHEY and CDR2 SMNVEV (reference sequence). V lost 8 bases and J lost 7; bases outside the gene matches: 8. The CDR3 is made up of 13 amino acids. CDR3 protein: CASGDSVRQPQHF. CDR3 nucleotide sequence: TGTGCCAGCGGGGACAGCGTCAGGCAGCCCCAGCATTTT.

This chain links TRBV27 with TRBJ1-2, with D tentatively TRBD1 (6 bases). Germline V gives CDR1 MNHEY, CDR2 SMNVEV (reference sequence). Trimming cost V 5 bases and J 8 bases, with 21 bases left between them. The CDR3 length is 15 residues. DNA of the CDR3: TGTGCCAGCAGTCGAGGGGGGCCGAACCCGGGGGGCTACACCTTC. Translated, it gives CASSRGGPNPGGYTF.

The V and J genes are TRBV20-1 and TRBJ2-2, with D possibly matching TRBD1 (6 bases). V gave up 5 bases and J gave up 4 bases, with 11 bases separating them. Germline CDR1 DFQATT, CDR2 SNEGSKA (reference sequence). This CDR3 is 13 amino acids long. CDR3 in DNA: TGCAGTGCTGGCCAGGGGCCCACCGGGGAGCTGTTTTTT. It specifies CSAGQGPTGELFF.